The T cell receptor (beta chain) under discussion was sequenced for a study of tumor-infiltrating lymphocytes in primary liver carcinoma. Reverse transcription of 500 ng total RNA with a constant-region primer produced TCR beta cDNA. A slightly modified ARM-PCR protocol with three nested multiplex PCR rounds produced these TCR beta libraries. The first two PCR rounds used TRBV1-TRBV30 primers with a Cbeta primer, 9 to 11 cycles each. TCRdb called the multiplex PCR reads again in MiXCR, with one record for every CDR3 protein. The sample contains some 51,000 distinct CDR3 sequences, about 80% of which appear only once. The germline CDR1 and CDR2 sequences are DFQATT and SNEGSKA (reference sequence). CDR3 length: 14 residues. Unsorted bulk tissue of roughly 20-31 mg yielded co-extracted RNA and DNA. This clonotype occurred once.

This chain links TRBV20-1 with TRBJ2-1; 10 positions match TRBD2. This sequence was found in a middle-aged man with primary liver carcinoma and hepatitis B virus infection. The sequenced material came from liver tumor tissue from sampling region 3. Stated subset: tumor region T3, left-lateral pole. This chain's CDR3 is CTALSGRANNEQFF. The CDR3, as DNA: TGCACTGCCCTCAGCGGGAGGGCAAACAATGAGCAGTTCTTC.